This TCR beta chain was obtained from a study of cytomegalovirus exposure and HLA in healthy donors. Whole-study results and caveats: There were 160 or so TCR beta chains listed as cytomegalovirus-associated.

The PCR had 60 Vbeta and 13 Jbeta primers. The protocol was immunoSEQ multiplex PCR, while the TCRdb copy is restricted to in-frame clones and leaves out a portion. The data show about 120,000 clones, with around 80% seen just once and under 1.5% held by the top ten. This clone has just a few counts. Its antigen is not identified. The CDR3 consists of 11 residues. V was trimmed by 2 bases and J by 13 bases, leaving 14 bases between them. The V gene's germline CDR1 is SQVTM and CDR2 ANQGSEA. The chain couples TRBV29-1 to TRBJ1-2; D unresolved. The clonotype comes from a female donor in good health and CMV-seronegative. Sequencing was done on a sample of PBMCs. CDR3 in amino acids: CSVEYEGISTF. CDR3 bases: TGCAGCGTTGAATATGAGGGTATCTCCACCTTC.